A selection of T cell receptor beta chains follows, all from one sample in a study of T cell responses to AZD1222 COVID-19 vaccine. Repertoires were generated with immunoSEQ multiplex PCR, while TCRdb's copy carries only in-frame clones and drops some. The table shows about 73,000 clones, with almost 90% occurring only once. Sequencing used peripheral blood, obtained 28 days after the second AZD1222 dose. The receptors were gathered from an adult who received the AZD1222 COVID-19 vaccine. Each CDR3 is given with its conserved first and last residue. Each record gives: V gene, J gene, clone size, D gene, CDR3 protein, CDR3 DNA. D genes are given only for firm matches. Some rows have no size entry. The others give once, few or many, or a class for an expanded clone.

V: TRBV5-1
J: TRBJ2-1
size: -
D: TRBD2
CDR3: CANGTSSYNEQFF
DNA: TGCGCCAACGGGACTAGCTCCTACAATGAGCAGTTCTTC

V: TRBV6-5
J: TRBJ2-7
size: -
D: -
CDR3: CASSAARYEQYF
DNA: TGTGCCAGCAGCGCGGCCCGTTACGAGCAGTACTTC

V: TRBV28
J: TRBJ1-6
size: -
D: -
CDR3: CASSLLVGNSPLHF
DNA: TGTGCCAGCAGTTTGTTGGTGGGAAATTCACCCCTCCACTTT

V: TRBV27
J: TRBJ2-1
size: -
D: -
CDR3: CASSLPGNYNEQFF
DNA: TGTGCCAGCAGTTTACCGGGGAACTACAATGAGCAGTTCTTC

V: TRBV30
J: TRBJ1-5
size: few
D: -
CDR3: CAWSGTAGQPQHF
DNA: TGTGCCTGGAGTGGGACCGCCGGTCAGCCCCAGCATTTT

V: TRBV30
J: TRBJ2-3
size: once
D: TRBD1
CDR3: CAWDRQGSTDTQYF
DNA: TGTGCCTGGGATAGACAGGGGTCGACAGATACGCAGTATTTT

V: TRBV29-1
J: TRBJ2-7
size: few
D: TRBD1
CDR3: CSVRDRGLYEQYF
DNA: TGCAGCGTGAGGGACAGGGGACTCTACGAGCAGTACTTC

V: TRBV28
J: TRBJ1-2
size: -
D: -
CDR3: CASSQSATNYGYTF
DNA: TGTGCCAGCTCACAATCTGCTACTAACTATGGCTACACCTTC

V: TRBV18
J: TRBJ1-4
size: -
D: -
CDR3: CASSQGENEKLFF
DNA: TGTGCCAGCTCACAGGGAGAGAATGAAAAACTGTTTTTT

V: TRBV11-2
J: TRBJ2-7
size: few
D: TRBD1
CDR3: CASSLTGQSYEQYF
DNA: TGTGCCAGCAGCTTAACGGGACAGAGCTACGAGCAGTACTTC

V: TRBV19
J: TRBJ1-2
size: -
D: -
CDR3: CASSIVPFGDGYTF
DNA: TGTGCCAGTAGTATAGTCCCATTTGGCGATGGCTACACCTTC

V: TRBV2
J: TRBJ2-7
size: -
D: -
CDR3: CASSEGQNEQYF
DNA: TGTGCCAGCAGTGAAGGACAGAACGAGCAGTACTTC